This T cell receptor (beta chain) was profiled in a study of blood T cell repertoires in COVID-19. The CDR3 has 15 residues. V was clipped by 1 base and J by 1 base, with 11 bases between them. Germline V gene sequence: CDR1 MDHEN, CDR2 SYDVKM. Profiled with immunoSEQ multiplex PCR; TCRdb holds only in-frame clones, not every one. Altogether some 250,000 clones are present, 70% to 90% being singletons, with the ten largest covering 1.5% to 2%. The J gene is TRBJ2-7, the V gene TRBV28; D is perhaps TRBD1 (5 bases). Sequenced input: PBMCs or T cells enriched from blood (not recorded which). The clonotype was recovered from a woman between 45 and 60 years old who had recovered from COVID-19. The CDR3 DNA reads TGTGCCAGCAGTTTATTTACAGGCCCTTCCTACGAGCAGTACTTC. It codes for CASSLFTGPSYEQYF.